The 14 T cell receptor beta chains below come from one sample, sequenced in a study of T cell responses to AZD1222 COVID-19 vaccine. TCRdb keeps only in-frame clones here, not all; method: immunoSEQ multiplex PCR. The table lists roughly 150,000 clones, 87% of them singletons. This specimen was peripheral blood, taken 28 days after the second AZD1222 dose. The receptors here all came from an adult who received the AZD1222 COVID-19 vaccine.

The rearrangement joins TRBV24-1 to TRBJ1-2; D gene unclear. CDR3 length: 14 amino acids. V lost 2 bases to trimming and J lost 8 bases, with 14 bases between them. The germline CDR1 and CDR2 sequences are KGHDR and SFDVKD. As DNA, the CDR3 is TGTGCCACCAGTGATTCACGGAGAATGCTGGGCTACACCTTC. It encodes CATSDSRRMLGYTF.

The chain combines TRBV2 with TRBJ2-1; 9 bases are shared with TRBD2. The V gene's germline CDR1 is SNHLY and CDR2 FYNNEI. J gave up 6 bases and V 6 bases, and 15 bases lay outside the gene matches. The length of the CDR3 is 17 residues. The DNA for the CDR3 is TGTGCCAGCAGCCGCGACTGGGTAGCGGGGGCCTTCAATGAGCAGTTCTTC. The encoded protein is CASSRDWVAGAFNEQFF.

The chain is built from TRBV11-3 and TRBJ2-1; weak D call: TRBD2 (6 bases). The V and J ends lost 5 bases and 7 bases respectively, with 12 bases between them. CDR1 is SGHNT, CDR2 YENEEA, per germline. The CDR3 length is 13 residues. The DNA of the CDR3 is TGTGCCAGCAGCCAGATCCGGGGGAATGAGCAGTTCTTC. The encoded protein is CASSQIRGNEQFF.

The chain has TRBV9 and TRBJ2-6; D unclear. V shed 7 bases and J shed 3 bases, with 8 bases lying between them. The V gene's germline CDR1 is SGDLS and CDR2 YYNGEE. The CDR3 totals 13 residues. In DNA, the CDR3 is TGTGCCAGCGCGGATGGTGGGGCCAACGTCCTGACTTTC. It codes for CASADGGANVLTF.

This clone was counted only a few times. The chain has TRBV6-5 and TRBJ2-7; possible D gene TRBD1, 8 bases. Per the germline V gene, CDR1 is MNHEY and CDR2 is SVGAGI. CDR3 length: 14 amino acids. Trimming left V 8 bases short and J 3 bases short, with 17 bases between. In DNA form, the CDR3 reads TGTGCCAGCCGATACAGGGGGGGCTTCTACGAGCAGTACTTC. This encodes CASRYRGGFYEQYF.

V and J are TRBV20-1 and TRBJ1-5, with D perhaps matching TRBD1 (6 bases). The ends were cut back, 6 bases at V and 3 bases at J, with 15 bases in the middle. CDR3 length equals 14 residues. Germline V lookup: CDR1 DFQATT, CDR2 SNEGSKA (reference sequence). The CDR3 nucleotides read TGCAGTGCCAGTTCTTTGGGGGCCAATCAGCCCCAGCATTTT. It translates to CSASSLGANQPQHF.

The genes are TRBV24-1 and TRBJ2-5, with D unclear. The CDR3 sequence is 12 residues long. V lost 3 bases to trimming and J lost 7 bases, with 8 bases between them. Germline values: CDR1 KGHDR, CDR2 SFDVKD. The CDR3: CATSDPFGTQYF. The DNA for the CDR3 is TGTGCCACCAGTGATCCCTTCGGGACCCAGTACTTC.

This sequence joins TRBV12-5 and TRBJ2-7, with D uncertain. Germline CDR1 and CDR2: LGHNT and FRNRAP. V lost 0 bases and J 3 bases, leaving 15 bases between the germline ends. This CDR3 comprises 16 residues. CDR3 in DNA: TGTGCTAGTGGTTTGGTTTCCGGCAAGTCCCTCTACGAGCAGTACTTC. It codes for CASGLVSGKSLYEQYF.

The chain has TRBV12-5 and TRBJ1-1, with D unclear. Germline V gene lookup returns CDR1 LGHNT and CDR2 FRNRAP. This CDR3 has 13 residues. V lost 5 bases and J 1 base, leaving 8 bases between the germline ends. The CDR3 loop is CASGLSPNTEAFF. The CDR3 DNA reads TGTGCTAGTGGTCTATCACCGAACACTGAAGCTTTCTTT.

The chain recombines TRBV19 with TRBJ2-5; 10 nucleotides align to TRBD1. The J segment lost 5 bases and the V segment lost 6 bases, leaving 6 bases of the junction unmatched. CDR1 is LNHDA, CDR2 SQIVND, per germline (reference sequence). The CDR3 is 14 residues long. The CDR3 nucleotides are TGTGCCAGTAGGACAGGGGGCGCAGGGGAGACCCAGTACTTC. This encodes CASRTGGAGETQYF.

This chain uses TRBV3-1 (or the pseudogene TRBV3-2) with TRBJ1-6, with TRBD1 as a possible D gene (5 bases). The germline V gene has CDR1 LGHDT and CDR2 YNNKEL (reference sequence). This CDR3 comprises 14 residues. V lost 6 bases and J lost 5, with 11 bases in between. The CDR3 region is CASRKGMNNSPLHF. The CDR3 DNA reads TGTGCCAGCAGGAAGGGGATGAATAATTCACCCCTCCACTTT.

J is TRBJ2-1 and V is TRBV10-2; the D is unclear. The CDR3 spans 11 residues. The germline V gene encodes CDR1 WSHSY and CDR2 SAAADI. Deletions cut 6 bases from V and 3 bases from J, with 3 bases between. The CDR3 loop reads CASSSYNEQFF. In DNA form, the CDR3 reads TGCGCCAGCAGCAGCTACAATGAGCAGTTCTTC.

The chain couples TRBV10-3 to TRBJ2-6, with D unclear. This CDR3 has 16 amino acids. CDR1 and CDR2 (germline): ENHRY, SYGVKD. Trimming pared 10 bases from V and 0 bases from J, leaving 16 bases between. The CDR3 spells CATLGLASSGANVLTF. The CDR3 coding sequence is TGTGCCACCCTCGGGTTGGCAAGCTCTGGGGCCAACGTCCTGACTTTC.

The chain combines TRBV28 with TRBJ1-5, with D unresolved. V lost 6 bases to trimming and J lost 3 bases, with 15 bases between them. The CDR3 spans 15 residues. CDR1 is MDHEN, CDR2 SYDVKM, per germline. The CDR3 region is CASRLSRSFNQPQHF. DNA for the CDR3: TGTGCCAGCAGACTCAGTAGAAGTTTCAATCAGCCCCAGCATTTT.